This T cell receptor (beta chain) derives from a study of T cell clonality in common variable immunodeficiency (dated by TCRdb to about 2015). Standard criteria, namely reduction of serum IgG, IgA and/or IgM below the normal range together with specific antibody deficiency, were applied for the diagnosis of CVID. There were around 46 subjects in the CVID group (around 15 female and around 30 male), ranging in age from about 9 to 64 years, with a mean age of around 39. Predominantly Caucasian heritage was noted among both the CVID patients and the healthy controls. At the time of study participation, every CVID subject had been on replacement immunoglobulin therapy for one year or longer. At blood collection, none of the CVID subjects was ill or on immunomodulatory or immunosuppressive medication. Heparinized peripheral whole blood samples of roughly 5 to 8.5 ml were obtained from each donor. Genomic DNA from adults with common variable immune deficiency (CVID) and from healthy adult controls was used to sequence TCRbeta CDR3 repertoires. Diluted blood was density-centrifuged over Hypaque 1077 or Ficoll-Paque to isolate peripheral blood mononuclear cells. Genomic DNA was obtained from unsorted mononuclear cells through either Qiagen column purification or a centrifugation-based method.

The CDR3 sequence holds 16 residues, the cysteine and phenylalanine included. Only the CDR3 bases that were read are kept: 39 of them, in frame from base 1. Trimming costs V 3 bases and J 5 bases, and their ends lie 20 bases apart. Findings and caveats that apply to the study as a whole: Healthy controls shared more TCRbeta clones with each other than CVID subjects shared among themselves (p < 0.0001). Reportedly, TCRbeta sequences from CVID had fewer deletions and N-nucleotide insertions, and highly modified clones with 13 or more V deletions were absent from CVID. Compared with healthy controls, CVID subjects showed increased TCRbeta clonality (t-test p = 0.018), a feature most characteristic of about a third of subjects. Despite equal DNA input, controls averaged around 82,000 unique sequences per sample versus around 30,000 in CVID samples. It was noted by the authors that sequencing of the repertoires of T cell subpopulations would be needed to clarify the cause of the increased clonality in CVID. Differences among patients in the CVID cohort limited the correlations between repertoire features and clinical complications.

Equivalent amounts of genomic DNA from CVID and control samples were used as sequencing input. For every sample, a 60 bp segment covering the rearranged TCRbeta CDR3 region was amplified and then sequenced. The immunoSEQ assay, a bias-corrected multiplex PCR combined with high-throughput sequencing, was used to amplify TCRbeta. In the paper's pipeline: Every unique nucleotide sequence counted as a clone and was annotated with V, D and J genes, copy number and frequency. Sequences were labeled productive if in frame, and non-productive if out of frame or containing stop codons. Clonality was calculated from Shannon's entropy as previously described. The predicted amino acid sequences of productive clones were used to derive mean CDR3 Kyte-Doolittle hydropathy. Hierarchical clustering of scaled V gene usage was performed with the R hclust function using Manhattan distance and complete linkage. To assess clone sharing by CDR3 amino acid sequence, 12 repertoires per group were resampled over 100 rounds. Repertoires were searched for approximately 70 published EBV-specific and 200 to 300 published CMV-specific TCRbeta sequences. A couple of CVID samples yielding fewer than 10,000 sequences were excluded from analysis, leaving 42 CVID repertoires. TCRdb provides this immuneACCESS table in a form limited to in-frame rearrangements. Some clones are lacking; in checked studies, under half of them reflect an unresolved V gene, and why the rest are absent is not known. Clonal size and the V and J genes are those of that table, whereas D and trimming came from the DNA. This sample has 20,000 to 25,000 clones in the table, none counted a single time. The top ten constitute under 2.5% of the sample.

This clone was detected ten times or more. The antigen it recognizes is unknown. The sequenced fragment ends 3 residues before the CDR3 boundary, so the rest is inferred from the germline J gene. This receptor was identified in a human donor with common variable immunodeficiency. Material for sequencing was peripheral blood mononuclear cells. The chain is assembled from TRBV12-3 or TRBV12-4 and TRBJ2-7, and possibly TRBD2, on 6 matching bases. CDR3 protein: CASSFPGGFLRNEQYF. The sequenced part of the CDR3 DNA is TGTGCCAGCAGTTTCCCCGGGGGTTTCCTTAGGAACGAG.